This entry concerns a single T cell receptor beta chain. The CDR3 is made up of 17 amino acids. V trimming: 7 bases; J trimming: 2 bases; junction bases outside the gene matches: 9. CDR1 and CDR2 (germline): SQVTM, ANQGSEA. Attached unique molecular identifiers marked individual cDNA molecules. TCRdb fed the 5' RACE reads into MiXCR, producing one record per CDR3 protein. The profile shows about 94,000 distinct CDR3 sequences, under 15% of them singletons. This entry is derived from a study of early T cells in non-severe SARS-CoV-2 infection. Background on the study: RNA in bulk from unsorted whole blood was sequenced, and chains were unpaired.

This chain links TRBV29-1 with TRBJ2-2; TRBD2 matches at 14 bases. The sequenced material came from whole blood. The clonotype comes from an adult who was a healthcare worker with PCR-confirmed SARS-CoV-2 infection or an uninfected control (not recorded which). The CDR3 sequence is CSGAGTSGGLNTGELFF. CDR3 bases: TGCAGCGGGGCCGGGACTAGCGGGGGCCTAAACACCGGGGAGCTGTTTTTT.